The 29 T cell receptor beta chains listed next were all sequenced from one sample in a study of blood T cell repertoires in COVID-19. Only in-frame clones appear in the TCRdb table, and some are missing; sequencing was by immunoSEQ multiplex PCR. This sample has about 200,000 clones, with roughly 90% found just once. The specimen was PBMCs or T cells enriched from blood (not recorded which). The receptor source for this set is a woman in her thirties with acute COVID-19.

The chain combines TRBV7-8 with TRBJ1-1, with a weak D call TRBD1 (5 bases). Trimming took off 5 bases at V and 5 bases at J, with 18 bases between the two ends. Germline V gene sequence: CDR1 SGHVS, CDR2 FQNEAQ. The CDR3 extends over 15 amino acids. In nucleotides, the CDR3 is TGTGCCAGCAGCGAGACGTGGGGCAAGGGGACTGAAGCTTTCTTT. Its translation is CASSETWGKGTEAFF.

This clone turned up a few times. V is TRBV2 and J is TRBJ1-4; D remains ambiguous. In germline, CDR1 is SNHLY, CDR2 FYNNEI. V gave up 4 bases and J gave up 13 bases, with 13 bases separating them. The CDR3 is 12 residues long. CDR3 loop: CASSGDLGGLFF. Here the CDR3 DNA reads TGTGCCAGCAGTGGAGACCTGGGAGGACTGTTTTTT. The full variable domain, its missing parts supplied by reference TRBV2 and TRBJ1-4, is EPEVTQTPSHQVTQMGQEVILRCVPISNHLYFYWYRQILGQKVEFLVSFYNNEISEKSEIFDDQFSVERPDGSNFTLKIRSTKLEDSAMYFCASSGDLGGLFFGSGTQLSVL.

The chain is built from TRBV2 and TRBJ1-4, with D tentatively TRBD1 (6 bases). The CDR3 loop spans 20 amino acids. The V gene lost 6 bases and the J gene lost 0 bases, with 26 bases spanning the gap. Per the germline V gene, CDR1 is SNHLY and CDR2 is FYNNEI. This chain's CDR3 is CASRYPRTGPGQSTNEKLFF. The CDR3 DNA sequence: TGTGCCAGCAGGTACCCGCGCACCGGACCCGGACAGTCAACTAATGAAAAACTGTTTTTT.

The count of this clone is one. The rearrangement joins TRBV5-5 to TRBJ2-1; maybe TRBD1 (5 bases). Germline CDR1 SGHKS, CDR2 YYEKEE (reference sequence). The CDR3 contains 13 residues. V dropped 3 bases and J dropped 8 bases, with 12 bases sitting between them. CDR3 loop: CASSSPARDEQFF. For the CDR3, the DNA is TGTGCCAGCAGCTCCCCCGCCAGGGATGAGCAGTTCTTC.

The chain joins TRBV9 to TRBJ2-1; D possibly corresponds to TRBD1 (6 bases). This CDR3 contains 14 residues. Trimming left V 4 bases short and J 3 bases short, with 11 bases between. Per germline, CDR1 SGDLS and CDR2 YYNGEE. CDR3 protein: CASSPRTDYNEQFF. CDR3 nucleotide sequence: TGTGCCAGCAGCCCGCGGACAGACTACAATGAGCAGTTCTTC.

In nucleotides, the CDR3 is TGCAGCGTCAGGGGGACTAGCGGGGCCTCCGAGGTCCACAATGAGCAGTTCTTC. Translation: CSVRGTSGASEVHNEQFF. V and J are TRBV29-1 and TRBJ2-1, with TRBD2 identical over 13 bases. The CDR3 is made up of 18 amino acids. The V gene's germline CDR1 is SQVTM and CDR2 ANQGSEA. Unmatched junction bases numbered 16, after V lost 6 bases and J lost 5 bases.

This sequence joins TRBV7-9 and TRBJ1-2; D is unclear. V was trimmed by 1 base and J by 0 bases, leaving 6 bases between them. This CDR3 spans 14 amino acids. Germline V gene lookup returns CDR1 SEHNR and CDR2 FQNEAQ (reference sequence). CDR3 coding DNA: TGTGCCAGCAGCTTAGGGGAGGCTAACTATGGCTACACCTTC. Translated: CASSLGEANYGYTF. Based on the CDR3 plus reference TRBV7-9 and TRBJ1-2, the full variable domain is DTGVSQNPRHKITKRGQNVTFRCDPISEHNRLYWYRQTLGQGPEFLTYFQNEAQLEKSRLLSDRFSAERPKGSFSTLEIQRTEQGDSAMYLCASSLGEANYGYTFGSGTRLTVV.

This rearrangement joins TRBV19 to TRBJ2-1; tentative D call: TRBD1 (5 bases). The CDR3 loop spans 15 amino acids. Germline-derived CDR1 and CDR2 are LNHDA and SQIVND (reference sequence). V was trimmed by 5 bases and J by 0 bases, leaving 11 bases between them. The CDR3, as DNA: TGTGCCAGTAGTCTCCAGGGTAGCTCCTACAATGAGCAGTTCTTC. Translation gives CASSLQGSSYNEQFF.

The chain recombines TRBV19 with TRBJ2-5, with D tentatively TRBD1 (5 bases). Trimming took 4 bases from V and 7 from J, leaving 13 bases between them. CDR1 LNHDA and CDR2 SQIVND come from the germline V gene (reference sequence). CDR3 length: 13 residues. CDR3: CASSTDTLGTQYF. In nucleotides, the CDR3 is TGTGCCAGTAGTACGGACACCCTCGGGACCCAGTACTTC.

This chain uses TRBV2 with TRBJ2-5; TRBD2 aligns across 11 bases. Germline values: CDR1 SNHLY, CDR2 FYNNEI. This CDR3 has 15 residues. V was pared by 4 bases and J by 13 bases, with 14 bases of the junction left unmatched. CDR3 bases: TGTGCCAGCAGTGTACTAGCGGGGGTCACCGACCCTGGGTACTTC. Its protein product is CASSVLAGVTDPGYF.

The chain employs TRBV19 and TRBJ1-4; 8 bases map to TRBD1. The CDR3 spans 14 residues. V lost 6 bases, J lost 8 bases, and 8 bases stayed unmatched. Germline CDR1 LNHDA, CDR2 SQIVND (reference sequence). The CDR3 reads CASRSTGVREKLFF. CDR3 coding DNA: TGTGCCAGTAGATCGACAGGGGTCCGGGAAAAACTGTTTTTT.

J is TRBJ1-5 and V is TRBV7-9; D unresolved. Deletions cut 1 base from V and 5 bases from J, with 15 bases between. The CDR3 length is 16 residues. The germline V gene encodes CDR1 SEHNR and CDR2 FQNEAQ (reference sequence). The CDR3 coding sequence is TGTGCCAGCAGCTTAGGCCCCGAGAGGGTAGATCAGCCCCAGCATTTT. Its translation is CASSLGPERVDQPQHF. Based on the CDR3 plus reference TRBV7-9 and TRBJ1-5, the full variable domain is DTGVSQNPRHKITKRGQNVTFRCDPISEHNRLYWYRQTLGQGPEFLTYFQNEAQLEKSRLLSDRFSAERPKGSFSTLEIQRTEQGDSAMYLCASSLGPERVDQPQHFGDGTRLSIL.

J is TRBJ1-1 and V is TRBV5-1; possibly TRBD1 for D (6 bases). The length of the CDR3 is 14 residues. V shed 0 bases and J shed 1 base, with 7 bases lying between them. The V gene's germline CDR1 is SGHRS and CDR2 YFSETQ. CDR3 loop: CASSLVQGNTEAFF. The CDR3 DNA reads as TGCGCCAGCAGCTTGGTACAGGGGAACACTGAAGCTTTCTTT.

The chain recombines TRBV5-1 with TRBJ2-4, with 7 bases aligning to TRBD1. Germline lookup yields CDR1 SGHRS and CDR2 YFSETQ. Unmatched junction bases numbered 8, after V lost 4 bases and J lost 4 bases. The CDR3 has 15 residues. The DNA for the CDR3 is TGCGCCAGCAGCCTTTTGACAGGGTCAAAAAACATTCAGTACTTC. This codes for CASSLLTGSKNIQYF.

The chain uses TRBV5-6 and TRBJ1-6; 7 positions match TRBD1. Germline V gives CDR1 SGHDT, CDR2 YYEEEE. The CDR3 runs to 16 residues. V shed 0 bases and J 6 bases; nucleotides not matched to a gene: 6. CDR3 DNA sequence: TGTGCCAGCAGCTTGGCCGCGGCAGGGGGTAATTCACCCCTCCACTTT. Its protein product is CASSLAAAGGNSPLHF.

V is TRBV7-3 and J is TRBJ2-2; D is possibly TRBD1 (5 bases). Germline V gives CDR1 SGHTA, CDR2 FQGTGA. CDR3 length: 17 amino acids. Trimming pared 5 bases from V and 2 bases from J, leaving 18 bases between. The CDR3 DNA is TGTGCCAGCAGCCCAAACTTCGTGACAGATAACACCGGGGAGCTGTTTTTT. Its translation is CASSPNFVTDNTGELFF.

The chain employs TRBV4-1 and TRBJ2-5; D is ambiguous. The CDR3 contains 13 residues. With 3 bases removed from V and 2 bases from J, the gap between germline ends came to 7 bases. The V gene's germline CDR1 is MGHRA and CDR2 YSYEKL. CDR3 coding DNA: TGCGCCAGCAGCCAGGTACTACAAGAGACCCAGTACTTC. Translating gives CASSQVLQETQYF.

The chain carries TRBV27 and TRBJ1-1, with D tentatively TRBD1 (5 bases). CDR1 and CDR2 (germline): MNHEY, SMNVEV (reference sequence). Trimming removed 5 bases at V and 4 bases at J, with 17 bases between. The CDR3 sequence is 15 residues long. The DNA of the CDR3 is TGTGCCAGCAGTCAATATCCGGGGGTCGGCACTGAAGCTTTCTTT. The encoded protein is CASSQYPGVGTEAFF.

The chain recombines TRBV9 with TRBJ2-5; TRBD2 matches 12 bases. In germline, CDR1 is SGDLS, CDR2 YYNGEE. The junction had 8 bases not matched to a gene; V was cut back by 0 bases and J by 2 bases. The CDR3 totals 18 residues. In DNA form, the CDR3 reads TGTGCCAGCAGCGTAGCGGCTAGCGGGGGGGCCTGGCAAGAGACCCAGTACTTC. Translating gives CASSVAASGGAWQETQYF.

The chain joins TRBV15 to TRBJ1-6; no definite D call. V gave up 3 bases and J gave up 8 bases, with 20 bases separating them. Germline V gene sequence: CDR1 LNHNV, CDR2 YYDKDF (reference sequence). The CDR3 covers 17 residues. The CDR3, as DNA: TGTGCCACCAGCAGTCCCCTAACGTGGTTATCGGATTCACCCCTCCACTTT. The encoded protein is CATSSPLTWLSDSPLHF.

This chain joins TRBV2 and TRBJ1-1, with 7 positions matching TRBD1. Germline V gives CDR1 SNHLY, CDR2 FYNNEI. The CDR3 length is 15 residues. J was trimmed by 2 bases and V by 8 bases; bases with no gene match: 11. The CDR3 sequence is CASGSRGEINTEAFF. The CDR3 DNA reads as TGTGCCAGCGGAAGCAGGGGGGAGATAAACACTGAAGCTTTCTTT.

The chain employs TRBV6-5 and TRBJ1-5; D unclear. The V end was cut by 5 bases, the J end by 5 bases, with 10 bases between. The CDR3 is made up of 13 amino acids. Per the germline V gene, CDR1 is MNHEY and CDR2 is SVGAGI. CDR3 coding DNA: TGTGCCAGCAGTCTGGAGGTAGATCAGCCCCAGCATTTT. Translated: CASSLEVDQPQHF.

V usage is TRBV18 and J usage is TRBJ1-6; 7 nucleotides align to TRBD1. The V gene's germline CDR1 is KGHSH and CDR2 LQKENI. The junction had 6 bases not matched to a gene; V was cut back by 5 bases and J by 8 bases. The CDR3 spans 14 residues. The CDR3 DNA reads TGTGCCAGCTCAACGACAGGGAATGATTCACCCCTCCACTTT. It specifies CASSTTGNDSPLHF. Supplemented by reference TRBV18 and TRBJ1-6, the full variable domain reads NAGVMQNPRHLVRRRGQEARLRCSPMKGHSHVYWYRQLPEEGLKFMVYLQKENIIDESGMPKERFSAEFPKEGPSILRIQQVVRGDSAAYFCASSTTGNDSPLHFGNGTRLTVT.

This clone was detected only once. V and J are TRBV5-1 and TRBJ1-2, with 8 bases identical to TRBD1. CDR3 length equals 14 residues. The germline V gene encodes CDR1 SGHRS and CDR2 YFSETQ. The V and J ends lost 3 bases and 4 bases, in that order; junction bases with no gene match: 5. CDR3 sequence reads: CASSSGGLGYGYTF. The CDR3 coding sequence is TGCGCCAGCAGCTCAGGGGGCTTGGGCTATGGCTACACCTTC. Supplemented by reference TRBV5-1 and TRBJ1-2, the full variable domain reads KAGVTQTPRYLIKTRGQQVTLSCSPISGHRSVSWYQQTPGQGLQFLFEYFSETQRNKGNFPGRFSGRQFSNSRSEMNVSTLELGDSALYLCASSSGGLGYGYTFGSGTRLTVV.

This clone was recorded once. The V and J genes are TRBV7-9 and TRBJ2-6; D is perhaps TRBD1 (5 bases). Germline V gives CDR1 SEHNR, CDR2 FQNEAQ (reference sequence). The CDR3 is made up of 14 amino acids. V was shortened by 8 bases and J by 2 bases, with 10 bases between the two germline ends. The CDR3 sequence is CASWGFTGANVLTF. The DNA for the CDR3 is TGTGCCAGCTGGGGCTTTACTGGGGCCAACGTCCTGACTTTC.

This chain joins TRBV30 and TRBJ1-5; D gene unclear. CDR1 and CDR2 from the germline V gene are GTSNPN and SVGIG (reference sequence). This CDR3 contains 13 residues. V was clipped by 1 base and J by 7 bases, with 11 bases between them. The CDR3 region is CAWSDGGNQPQHF. The CDR3 DNA reads TGTGCCTGGAGTGATGGCGGGAACCAGCCCCAGCATTTT.

This chain links TRBV9 with TRBJ2-6; possible D gene TRBD2, 6 bases. Germline assignment: CDR1 SGDLS and CDR2 YYNGEE. V lost 2 bases and J 0 bases, leaving 6 bases between the germline ends. CDR3 length: 15 residues. This CDR3 reads CASSVGSSGANVLTF. The CDR3 DNA sequence: TGTGCCAGCAGCGTCGGGAGCTCTGGGGCCAACGTCCTGACTTTC. The whole variable domain, filled in from reference TRBV9 and TRBJ2-6, reads DSGVTQTPKHLITATGQRVTLRCSPRSGDLSVYWYQQSLDQGLQFLIQYYNGEERAKGNILERFSAQQFPDLHSELNLSSLELGDSALYFCASSVGSSGANVLTFGAGSRLTVL.

The chain is built from TRBV6-5 and TRBJ2-5; 10 bases are a match to TRBD2. V shed 5 bases and J 1 base; nucleotides not matched to a gene: 4. Germline V gives CDR1 MNHEY, CDR2 SVGAGI. The CDR3 is 15 amino acids. The CDR3 region has the DNA TGTGCCAGCAGTAGAATAGCGGGGGGCCAAGAGACCCAGTACTTC. Translated, it gives CASSRIAGGQETQYF.

The chain links TRBV7-2 to TRBJ1-1; 9 bases agree with TRBD1. V gave up 0 bases and J gave up 3 bases; unmatched junction bases: 2. CDR1 SGHTA and CDR2 FQGNSA come from the germline V gene. The CDR3 contains 15 residues. The CDR3 nucleotides read TGTGCCAGCAGCTTAGCTGGGGACAGGGACACTGAAGCTTTCTTT. This codes for CASSLAGDRDTEAFF. The whole variable domain, remainder taken from reference TRBV7-2 and TRBJ1-1, is GAGVSQSPSNKVTEKGKDVELRCDPISGHTALYWYRQSLGQGLEFLIYFQGNSAPDKSGLPSDRFSAERTGGSVSTLTIQRTQQEDSAVYLCASSLAGDRDTEAFFGQGTRLTVV.